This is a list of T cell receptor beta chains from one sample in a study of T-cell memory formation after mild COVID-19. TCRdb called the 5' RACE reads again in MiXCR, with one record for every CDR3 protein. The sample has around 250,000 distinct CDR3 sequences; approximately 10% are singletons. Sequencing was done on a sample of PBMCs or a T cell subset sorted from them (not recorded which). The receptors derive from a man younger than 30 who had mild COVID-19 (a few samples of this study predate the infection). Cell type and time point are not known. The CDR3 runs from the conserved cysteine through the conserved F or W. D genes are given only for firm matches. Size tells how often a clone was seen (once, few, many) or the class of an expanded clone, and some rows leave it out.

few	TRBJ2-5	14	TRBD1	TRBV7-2	CASTRGTGGETQYF	TGTGCCAGCACTCGCGGGACAGGGGGAGAGACCCAGTACTTC
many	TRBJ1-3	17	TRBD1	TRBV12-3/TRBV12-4	CASSTGQGPYAGNTIYF	TGTGCCAGCAGTACCGGACAGGGCCCGTACGCTGGAAACACCATATATTTT
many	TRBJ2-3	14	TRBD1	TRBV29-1	CSVIRQGSPDTQYF	TGCAGCGTCATAAGACAGGGGTCTCCAGATACGCAGTATTTT
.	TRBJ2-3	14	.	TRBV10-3	CAISEHLGTDTQYF	TGTGCCATCAGTGAGCACCTGGGGACAGATACGCAGTATTTT
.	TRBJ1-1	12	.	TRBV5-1	CASSFSGREAFF	TGCGCCAGCAGCTTCTCCGGCCGTGAAGCTTTCTTT
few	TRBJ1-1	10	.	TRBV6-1	CASLEKKAFF	TGTGCCAGCTTGGAGAAAAAAGCTTTCTTT
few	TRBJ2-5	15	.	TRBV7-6	CASSTRAGYQETQYF	TGTGCCAGCAGCACCCGGGCAGGCTACCAAGAGACCCAGTACTTC
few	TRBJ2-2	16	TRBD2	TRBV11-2	CASSPLSGGYTGELFF	TGTGCCAGCAGCCCGCTGAGCGGGGGGTACACCGGGGAGCTGTTTTTT
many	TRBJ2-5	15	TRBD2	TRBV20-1	CSARRSGGAQETQYF	TGCAGTGCTAGACGTAGCGGGGGCGCACAAGAGACCCAGTACTTC
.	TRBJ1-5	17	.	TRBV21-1	CASSKVAGQGGNQPQHF	TGTGCCAGCAGCAAAGTAGCGGGACAGGGAGGAAACCAGCCCCAGCATTTT
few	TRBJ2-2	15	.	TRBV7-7	CASSFMDSSTGELFF	TGTGCTAGCAGCTTCATGGACAGTTCGACCGGGGAGCTGTTTTTT
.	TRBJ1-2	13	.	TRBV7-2	CASSLQYYHGYTF	TGTGCCAGCAGCCTACAGTATTACCATGGCTACACCTTC
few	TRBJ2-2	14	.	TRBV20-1	CSAPKVRDTGELFF	TGCAGTGCACCGAAAGTAAGGGACACCGGGGAGCTGTTTTTT